The rows below give T cell receptor beta chains drawn from one sample of a study of cytomegalovirus exposure and HLA in healthy donors. The repertoire was sequenced with immunoSEQ multiplex PCR; TCRdb's copy has only in-frame clones and lacks some. The table lists about 48,000 clones. The specimen was PBMCs. The receptor source for this set is a male donor in good health and CMV-seropositive. Both conserved end residues are part of each CDR3. The D gene is left open where the match is weak.

j_call,v_call,d_call,cdr3_aa,cdr3_nt
TRBJ1-5,TRBV21-1,.,CASRGQSDLYSNQPQHF,TGTGCCAGCAGGGGACAGAGCGACCTCTATAGCAATCAGCCCCAGCATTTT
TRBJ1-3,TRBV28,TRBD1,CASSSRGRAGNTIYF,TGTGCCAGCAGTTCGAGGGGGCGCGCTGGAAACACCATATATTTT
TRBJ2-1,TRBV7-8,.,CASSFRLGDLGNNEQFF,TGTGCCAGCAGCTTCCGACTAGGTGACTTAGGGAACAATGAGCAGTTCTTC
TRBJ2-7,TRBV7-9,.,CATTPDLSTYEQYF,TGTGCCACCACACCCGACTTATCAACCTACGAGCAGTACTTC
TRBJ2-1,TRBV19,.,CASSIIGDTYNEQFF,TGTGCCAGTAGTATTATAGGGGACACCTACAATGAGCAGTTCTTC
TRBJ1-2,TRBV9,.,CASSVGRAANYGYTF,TGTGCCAGCAGCGTGGGCAGGGCGGCTAACTATGGCTACACCTTC
TRBJ2-7,TRBV7-2,.,CASRYTGAPTYEQYF,TGTGCCAGCAGATATACAGGAGCACCCACCTACGAGCAGTACTTC
TRBJ2-7,TRBV7-8,TRBD2,CASSKGLAGGSSYEQYF,TGTGCCAGCAGCAAGGGACTAGCGGGGGGAAGCTCCTACGAGCAGTACTTC
TRBJ2-7,TRBV4-3,TRBD1,CASSQVHGQESYEQYF,TGCGCCAGCAGCCAAGTCCACGGACAGGAGTCCTACGAGCAGTACTTC
TRBJ2-1,TRBV30,.,CAWSVGSGVRQFF,TGTGCCTGGAGTGTGGGGTCGGGGGTAAGGCAGTTCTTC
TRBJ2-3,TRBV7-3,TRBD2,CASSHSGGVRDTQYF,TGTGCCAGCAGCCATAGCGGGGGGGTGCGAGATACGCAGTATTTT